This T cell receptor (beta chain) was recovered during a study of blood T cell repertoires in COVID-19. Measured with immunoSEQ multiplex PCR; TCRdb has only the in-frame clones, and not every one. Seen here are tens of thousands of clones, approximately 90% observed once, and the top ten hold 4.5% to 6%. The CDR3 is 18 residues long. Trimming removed 6 bases from V and 2 bases from J; junction bases left unmatched: 10. CDR1 is SGHRS, CDR2 YFSETQ, per germline. The sequencing sample was made of peripheral blood. This TCR came from a woman older than 75 with active COVID-19. This sequence joins TRBV5-1 and TRBJ2-6, with 11 nucleotides matching TRBD1. Here the CDR3 DNA reads TGCGCCAGCACCTCACGGACAGGGGGCGGAGCTGGGGCCAACGTCCTGACTTTC. Translating gives CASTSRTGGGAGANVLTF.